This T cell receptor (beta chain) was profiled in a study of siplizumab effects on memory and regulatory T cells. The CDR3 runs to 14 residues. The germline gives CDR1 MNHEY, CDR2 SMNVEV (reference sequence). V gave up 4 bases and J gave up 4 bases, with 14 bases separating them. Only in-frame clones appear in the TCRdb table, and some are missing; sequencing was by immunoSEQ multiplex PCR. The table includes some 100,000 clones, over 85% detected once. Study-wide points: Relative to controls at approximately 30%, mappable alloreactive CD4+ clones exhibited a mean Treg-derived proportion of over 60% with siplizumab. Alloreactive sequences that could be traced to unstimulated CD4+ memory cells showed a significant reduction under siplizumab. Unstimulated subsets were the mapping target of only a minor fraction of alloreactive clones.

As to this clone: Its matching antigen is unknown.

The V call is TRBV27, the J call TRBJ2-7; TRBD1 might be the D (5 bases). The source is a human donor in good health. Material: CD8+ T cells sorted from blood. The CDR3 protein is CASSYQSRGYEQYF. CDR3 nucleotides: TGTGCCAGCAGTTACCAAAGTAGGGGTTACGAGCAGTACTTC.